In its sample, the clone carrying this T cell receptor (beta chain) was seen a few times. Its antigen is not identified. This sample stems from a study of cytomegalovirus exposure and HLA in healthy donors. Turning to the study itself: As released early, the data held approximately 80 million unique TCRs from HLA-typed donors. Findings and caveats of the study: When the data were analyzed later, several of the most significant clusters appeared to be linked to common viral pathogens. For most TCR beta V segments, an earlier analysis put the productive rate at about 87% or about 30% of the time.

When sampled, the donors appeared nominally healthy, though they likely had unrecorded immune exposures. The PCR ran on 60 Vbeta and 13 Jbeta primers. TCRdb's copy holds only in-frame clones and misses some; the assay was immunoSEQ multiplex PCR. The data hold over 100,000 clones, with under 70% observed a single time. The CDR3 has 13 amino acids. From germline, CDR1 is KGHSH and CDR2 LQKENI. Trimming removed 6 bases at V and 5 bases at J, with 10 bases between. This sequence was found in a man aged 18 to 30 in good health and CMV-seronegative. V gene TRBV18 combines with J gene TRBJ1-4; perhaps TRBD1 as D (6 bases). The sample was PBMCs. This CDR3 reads CASSPGTNEKLFF. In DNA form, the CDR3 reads TGTGCCAGCTCCCCTGGGACAAATGAAAAACTGTTTTTT.